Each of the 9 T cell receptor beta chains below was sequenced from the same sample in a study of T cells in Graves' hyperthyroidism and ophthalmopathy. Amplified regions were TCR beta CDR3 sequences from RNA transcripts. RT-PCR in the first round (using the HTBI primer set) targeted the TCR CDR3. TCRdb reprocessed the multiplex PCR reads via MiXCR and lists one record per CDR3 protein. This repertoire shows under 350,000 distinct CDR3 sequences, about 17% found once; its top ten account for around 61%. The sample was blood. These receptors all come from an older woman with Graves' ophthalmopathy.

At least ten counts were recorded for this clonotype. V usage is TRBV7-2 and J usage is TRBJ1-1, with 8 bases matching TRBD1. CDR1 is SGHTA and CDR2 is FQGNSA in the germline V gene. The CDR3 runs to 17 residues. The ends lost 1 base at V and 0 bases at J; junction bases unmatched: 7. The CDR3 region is CASSLDRGVTLNTEAFF. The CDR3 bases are TGTGCCAGCAGCTTAGACAGGGGGGTAACCCTGAACACTGAAGCTTTCTTT.

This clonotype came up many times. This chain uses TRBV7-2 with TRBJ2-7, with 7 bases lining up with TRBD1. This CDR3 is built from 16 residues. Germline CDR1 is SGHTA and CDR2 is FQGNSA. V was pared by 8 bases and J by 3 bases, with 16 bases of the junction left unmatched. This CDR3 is CASSPSVGQAFYEQYF. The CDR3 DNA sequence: TGTGCCAGCTCCCCCAGCGTCGGACAGGCGTTCTACGAGCAGTACTTC.

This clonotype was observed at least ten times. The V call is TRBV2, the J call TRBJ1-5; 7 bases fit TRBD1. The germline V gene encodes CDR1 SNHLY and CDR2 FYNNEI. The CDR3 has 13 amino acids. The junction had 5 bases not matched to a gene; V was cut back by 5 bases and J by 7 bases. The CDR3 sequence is CASSRQGPQPQHF. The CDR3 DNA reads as TGTGCCAGCAGTCGACAGGGTCCGCAGCCCCAGCATTTT. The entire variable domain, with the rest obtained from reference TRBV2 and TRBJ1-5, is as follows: EPEVTQTPSHQVTQMGQEVILRCVPISNHLYFYWYRQILGQKVEFLVSFYNNEISEKSEIFDDQFSVERPDGSNFTLKIRSTKLEDSAMYFCASSRQGPQPQHFGDGTRLSIL.

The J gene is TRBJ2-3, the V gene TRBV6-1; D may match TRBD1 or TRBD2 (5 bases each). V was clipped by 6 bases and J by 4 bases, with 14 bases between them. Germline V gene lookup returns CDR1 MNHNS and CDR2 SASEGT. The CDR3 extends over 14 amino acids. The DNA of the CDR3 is TGTGCCAGCAGACAGGAGGCGGTTCCAGATACGCAGTATTTT. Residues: CASRQEAVPDTQYF.

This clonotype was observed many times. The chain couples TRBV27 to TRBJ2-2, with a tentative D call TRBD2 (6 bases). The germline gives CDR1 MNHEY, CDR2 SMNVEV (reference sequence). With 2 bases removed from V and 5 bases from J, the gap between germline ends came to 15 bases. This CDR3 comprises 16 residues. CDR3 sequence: CASSLVGGPGTGELFF. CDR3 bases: TGTGCCAGCAGTTTAGTAGGAGGGCCCGGGACCGGGGAGCTGTTTTTT.

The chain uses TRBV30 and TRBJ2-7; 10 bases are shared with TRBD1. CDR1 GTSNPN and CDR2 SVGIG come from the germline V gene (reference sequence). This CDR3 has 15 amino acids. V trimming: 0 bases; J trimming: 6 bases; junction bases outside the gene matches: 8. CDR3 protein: CAWSVPGTGETEQYF. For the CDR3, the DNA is TGTGCCTGGAGTGTACCGGGGACAGGGGAGACCGAGCAGTACTTC. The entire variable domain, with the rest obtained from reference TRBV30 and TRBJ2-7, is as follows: SQTIHQWPATLVQPVGSPLSLECTVEGTSNPNLYWYRQAAGRGLQLLFYSVGIGQISSEVPQNLSASRPQDRQFILSSKKLLLSDSGFYLCAWSVPGTGETEQYFGPGTRLTVT.

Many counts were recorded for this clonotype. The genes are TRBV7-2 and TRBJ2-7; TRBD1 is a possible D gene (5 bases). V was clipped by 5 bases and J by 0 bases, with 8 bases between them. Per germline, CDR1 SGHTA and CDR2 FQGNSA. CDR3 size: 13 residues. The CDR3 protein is CASSPGNSYEQYF. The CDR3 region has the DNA TGTGCCAGCAGCCCAGGGAACTCCTACGAGCAGTACTTC.

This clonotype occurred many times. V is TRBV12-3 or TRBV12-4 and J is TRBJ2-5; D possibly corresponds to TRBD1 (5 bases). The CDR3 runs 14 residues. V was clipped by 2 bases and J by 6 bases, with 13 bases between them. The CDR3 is CASSLSGRAKTQYF. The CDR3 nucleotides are TGTGCCAGCAGTTTATCCGGCAGGGCTAAGACCCAGTACTTC.

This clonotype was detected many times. The CDR3 is CASSGRQGADEQYF. The CDR3 nucleotides read TGTGCCAGCAGCGGCAGACAGGGGGCCGACGAGCAGTACTTC. The V call is TRBV12-3 or TRBV12-4, the J call TRBJ2-7; 10 bases are a match to TRBD1. J lost 5 bases, V lost 6 bases, and 7 bases had no gene match. The CDR3 length is 14 residues.